This TCR beta chain comes out of a study of CD8+ T cells in alopecia areata. Overall study: For 6 to 18 months, tofacitinib was taken, and 6 months off drug followed. Broader study findings: Compared with normal scalp, lesional scalp had higher clonality and more expanded CD8+ clones. Expanded CD8+ clones among the top 100, as well as scalp clonality, were significantly decreased by tofacitinib.

The treatment here: oral pan-JAK inhibitor, 5-10 mg twice daily. This CDR3 is 13 amino acids long. Germline V CDR1 and CDR2: SGHTA, FQGNSA. Deletions cut 2 bases from V and 0 bases from J, with 4 bases between. Extraction of RNA preceded its reverse transcription into cDNA, which served as the sequencing template. Produced via immunoSEQ multiplex PCR; TCRdb's table is partial and in-frame only. This table has around 180,000 clones, approximately 57% appearing once. Comments on this clone: Its target is not known. This sample includes further DNA sequences coding for the same CDR3.

The rearrangement links TRBV7-2 to TRBJ1-1, with D unresolved. The receptor was derived from a human donor with alopecia areata. The specimen was CD4+ T cells sorted from blood, collected at week 24, from a patient treated with tofacitinib. The CDR3 loop is CASSLRMNTEAFF. CDR3 bases: TGTGCCAGCAGCTTACGGATGAACACTGAAGCTTTCTTT.